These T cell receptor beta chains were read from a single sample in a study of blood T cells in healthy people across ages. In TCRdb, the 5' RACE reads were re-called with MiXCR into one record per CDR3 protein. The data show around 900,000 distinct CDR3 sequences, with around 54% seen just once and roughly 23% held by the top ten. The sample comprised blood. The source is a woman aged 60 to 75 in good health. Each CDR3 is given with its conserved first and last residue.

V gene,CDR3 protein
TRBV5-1,CASSLLVVTDYNQPQHF
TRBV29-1,CSGALGHEQYF
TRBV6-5,CASSYVRGSKGEKLFF
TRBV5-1,CASSPDLDREVVKAKNIQYF
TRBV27,CASSHDRNYNYGYTF
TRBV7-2,CASSQTGDGGGYTF
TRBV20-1,CSARGVLGYQPQHF
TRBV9,CASSKQGGYEQYF
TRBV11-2,CASSLTDVTHTQYF
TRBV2,CASMKREAGGELFF
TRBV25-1,CASSDPGTGAKGTQYF
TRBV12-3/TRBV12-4,CASRETGLQETQYF
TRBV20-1,CSAYTGTPYGYTF
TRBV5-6,CASSAKYRGVYEQYF
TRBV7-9,CASRKRPGTSGQAYEQYF
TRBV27,CASSFGGSGYEQYF
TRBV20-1,CSARERGRASLETQYF
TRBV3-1,CASSQDRVAGGYTF
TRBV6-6,CASSSSGTSGLHTQYF
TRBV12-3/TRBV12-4,CASTLQTRGGELFF
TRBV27,CASSSGSIGQPPFETQYF
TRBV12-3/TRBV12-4,CASSNDRGGNQPQHF
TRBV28,CASSFPGPPHNEQFF
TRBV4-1,CASSRVSNEQFF
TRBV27,CASSRIRDLPNTEAFF
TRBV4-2,CASSQGWVGQASYEQYF
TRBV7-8,CASSHHSTGYTNQPQHF
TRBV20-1,CSASIAGGVSGANVLTF
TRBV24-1,CATSDVLTGETQYF
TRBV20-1,CSASSYQRWRVFQETQYF
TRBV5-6,CASRLTSGRIGQFF
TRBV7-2,CASSHSGTGKLFF
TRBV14,CASSHHDGYTF
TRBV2,CASTKGTLETQYF
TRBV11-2,CASSLGSDRGETQYF
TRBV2,CASTRQDNREQYF
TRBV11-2,CASSLTGAGDTDTQYF
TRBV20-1,CSARINRGSYEQYF
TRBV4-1,CASSQDSVGSTYEQYF
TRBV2,CASSRDRNSGANVLTF
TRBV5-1,CASSPGLAEAQETQYF
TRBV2,CASSGVANTEAFF
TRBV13,CASSLEGAYEQYF
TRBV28,CASSLSAGKNQPQHF
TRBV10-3,CAILAGTGGSETQYF
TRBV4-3,CASSHDRGTGPETQYF
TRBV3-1,CASSQVVGLAGKGSYNEQFF
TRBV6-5,CASSYNSGRGDNEQFF
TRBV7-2,CASSLVRGSGGTQYF
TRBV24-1,CATSDPHFGNNEQFF
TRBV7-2,CASSLNDRARVTNYGYTF
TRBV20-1,CSAIPGTGGTDTQYF
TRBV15,CAASREGTRNNEQFF
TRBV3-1,CASSQGPRVHEQYF
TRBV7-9,CASSLRDKPSYEQYF
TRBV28,CASRRQGLSGNTIYF
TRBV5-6,CASNNGETLNYGYTF
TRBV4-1,CASSQDRGWREQYF
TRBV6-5,CASSYLPSGGKPQETRYF
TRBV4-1,CASSQDFVDRVRETQYF